This T cell receptor (beta chain) originates from a study of blood T cell repertoires in COVID-19. Study at large: The study drew acute and convalescent COVID-19 samples from the United States, Italy and Spain. T cells, B-cell-depleted T cells, or PBMCs provided the cDNA or gDNA that served as material.

The CDR3 is 11 residues long. The V end was cut by 1 base, the J end by 18 bases, with 13 bases between. Per germline, CDR1 GTSNPN and CDR2 SVGIG (reference sequence). Per the authors' pipeline: Reference gene primer amplification gave estimated nucleated cell counts. Profiling relied on immunoSEQ multiplex PCR, and the TCRdb table lists in-frame clones only, not all of them. V and J calls plus clone size are reproduced from that table; the DNA served to infer D and trimming. The table records about 94,000 clones, about four fifths of them present only once. The chain links TRBV30 to TRBJ1-6; tentatively, D is TRBD1 (6 bases). The sequenced sample consisted of peripheral blood. This sequence originates from a man aged 55 to 70 with acute or convalescent COVID-19. The CDR3 loop reads CAWSGRDTYHF. The CDR3 DNA follows: TGTGCCTGGAGTGGCCGGGACACCTACCACTTT.